The present entry profiles one T cell receptor beta chain with its context. The antigen is unknown. The V gene's germline CDR1 is SGHNT and CDR2 YENEEA. Trimming shortened V by 4 bases and J by 5 bases, and 14 bases separated the two germline ends. This CDR3 has 15 amino acids. Treatment described: 10-day PBMC culture with coronavirus spike peptide pools or control peptides (ViraFEST assay). ViraFEST used peptide pools to expand antigen-specific T cells and subsequently sequenced their TCRs. The source of the sample is a study of vaccination and CD4 T cells after COVID-19. Study context: The authors used overlapping spike peptides from SARS-CoV-2, HCoV-NL63, HCoV-OC43 and HCoV-229E to stimulate cells.

The Oncomine TCR Beta short-read assay generated sequence data from the DNA of cultured CD4+ T cells. Each CDR3 protein is one row after TCRdb ran MiXCR on the PCR reads. The repertoire consists of roughly 7,500 distinct CDR3 sequences, with roughly 50% occurring once and the leading ten covering around 30%. Regarding the study as a whole: From a median of about 21 to 40, SARS-CoV-2-reactive clonotypes increased, though not significantly.

Source material: CD4+ T cells from blood, cultured in vitro. The TCR sequence derives from a human donor who had recovered from COVID-19. The chain combines TRBV11-3 with TRBJ2-2; D possibly corresponds to TRBD1 (6 bases). CDR3 sequence (DNA): TGTGCCAGCAGCTCCCGGGACACGGGGACCGGGGAGCTGTTTTTT. Its translation: CASSSRDTGTGELFF. The full variable domain, with the rest looked up from reference TRBV11-3 and TRBJ2-2, is EAGVVQSPRYKIIEKKQPVAFWCNPISGHNTLYWYLQNLGQGPELLIRYENEEAVDDSQLPKDRFSAERLKGVDSTLKIQPAELGDSAVYLCASSSRDTGTGELFFGEGSRLTVL.